This T cell receptor (beta chain) is drawn from a study of Tregs in tolerant kidney transplant recipients. The study, taken as a whole, reports: The most relevant donor-specific Treg TCRbeta repertoire apparently came from expansion with activated donor B cells. Antigen-driven expansion was suggested because donor-specific Tregs expanded more than all Tregs in tolerant patients. Some patients' samples used different primers over time, so nucleotide sequences weren't comparable.

With 5 bases clipped from V and 7 bases from J, the junction kept 6 bases outside the gene matches. This CDR3 is 16 amino acids long. Germline CDR1 SGHNT, CDR2 YENEEA. Generated by immunoSEQ multiplex PCR, the TCRdb table keeps only in-frame clones and is missing some. The table records 15,000 to 19,000 clones, about 53% of them present only once. This clone showed up just a few times. Its antigen is as yet unknown. CFSE-labeled recipient PBMCs were cultured approximately 6 days with irradiated graft donor PBMCs, then FACS-sorted. V gene TRBV11-3 combines with J gene TRBJ2-2; 14 nucleotides align to TRBD2. The origin of this receptor is a human patient who received a combined kidney and bone marrow transplant. The sequencing used CD4+ T cells from blood cultured with allogeneic cells, collected before the transplant. The CDR3 nucleotides read TGTGCCAGCAGCCTCGGACTAGCGGGAGGAGTCGGGGAGCTGTTTTTT. It translates to CASSLGLAGGVGELFF.